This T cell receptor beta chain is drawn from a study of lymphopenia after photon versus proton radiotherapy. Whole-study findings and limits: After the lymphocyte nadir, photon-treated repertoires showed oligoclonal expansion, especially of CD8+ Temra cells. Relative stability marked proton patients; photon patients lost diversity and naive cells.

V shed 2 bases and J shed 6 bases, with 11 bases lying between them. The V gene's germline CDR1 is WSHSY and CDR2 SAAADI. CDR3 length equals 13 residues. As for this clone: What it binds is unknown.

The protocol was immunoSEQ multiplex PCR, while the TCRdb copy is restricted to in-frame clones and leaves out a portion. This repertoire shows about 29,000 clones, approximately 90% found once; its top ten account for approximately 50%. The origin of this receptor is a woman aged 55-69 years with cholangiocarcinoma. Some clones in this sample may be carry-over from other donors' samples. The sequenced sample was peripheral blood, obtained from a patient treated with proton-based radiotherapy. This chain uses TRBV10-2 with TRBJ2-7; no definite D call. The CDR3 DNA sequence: TGCGCCAGCAGTGAGGCCTACCTCGCCGAGCAGTACTTC. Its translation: CASSEAYLAEQYF.